This is a list of T cell receptor beta chains from one sample in a study of blood T cell repertoires in COVID-19. Generated by immunoSEQ multiplex PCR, the TCRdb table keeps only in-frame clones and is missing some. The table has some 700,000 clones, 70% to 90% seen once. The sample comprised peripheral blood. These receptor sequences come from a woman between 18 and 29 years old with acute or convalescent COVID-19. CDR3s include the opening cysteine and the closing phenylalanine or tryptophan. D genes are given only for firm matches. Not every row has a clone size; where given, it reads once, few, many or a size class.

abundance | j_gene | d_gene | v_gene | CDR3aa | CDR3nt
NA | TRBJ1-1 | NA | TRBV20-1 | CSASPSGGWNTEAFF | TGCAGTGCTAGTCCCTCGGGGGGGTGGAACACTGAAGCTTTCTTT
few | TRBJ1-6 | NA | TRBV2 | CANPLGYNSPLHF | TGTGCTAACCCTCTAGGATATAATTCACCCCTCCACTTT
NA | TRBJ1-5 | NA | TRBV15 | CATSNRRQGNQPQHF | TGTGCCACCAGCAATAGGAGGCAGGGCAATCAGCCCCAGCATTTT
NA | TRBJ2-2 | TRBD1 | TRBV11-2 | CASSWDRVHTGELFF | TGTGCCAGCAGCTGGGACAGGGTCCACACCGGGGAGCTGTTTTTT
NA | TRBJ2-1 | NA | TRBV7-2 | CASSLVIPEQFF | TGTGCCAGCAGCTTAGTCATTCCTGAGCAGTTCTTC
NA | TRBJ2-1 | TRBD2 | TRBV27 | CASSLGSGGRYNEQFF | TGTGCCAGCAGTTTAGGAAGCGGGGGGCGTTACAATGAGCAGTTCTTC
NA | TRBJ2-2 | TRBD1 | TRBV6-1 | CASSDTGVGELFF | TGTGCCAGCAGTGACACAGGGGTCGGGGAGCTGTTTTTT
NA | TRBJ2-7 | TRBD1 | TRBV7-9 | CASSLTQGISYEQYF | TGTGCCAGCAGCTTAACACAGGGGATATCCTACGAGCAGTACTTC
NA | TRBJ1-5 | NA | TRBV5-4 | CASSLAPDTQPQHF | TGTGCCAGCAGCTTGGCGCCGGACACCCAGCCCCAGCATTTT
NA | TRBJ2-7 | TRBD1 | TRBV18 | CASSLVFTRDSKVYEQYF | TGTGCCAGCTCACTGGTCTTTACTCGGGACAGTAAGGTCTACGAGCAGTACTTC
few | TRBJ1-5 | NA | TRBV5-1 | CASSPTDSYNQPQHF | TGCGCCAGCAGTCCCACGGACAGCTATAATCAGCCCCAGCATTTT
NA | TRBJ1-6 | NA | TRBV18 | CASSPSGVGAGSPLHF | TGTGCCAGCTCACCCTCTGGGGTAGGGGCTGGATCACCCCTCCACTTT
NA | TRBJ1-2 | NA | TRBV24-1 | CATSDGMAGPGGYGYTF | TGTGCCACCAGTGACGGCATGGCGGGGCCTGGGGGCTATGGCTACACCTTC
NA | TRBJ2-7 | TRBD1 | TRBV6-5 | CASSWPGQPYEQYF | TGTGCCAGCAGTTGGCCGGGACAGCCCTACGAGCAGTACTTC
NA | TRBJ1-1 | NA | TRBV2 | CASSEDRGATTEAFF | TGTGCCAGCAGTGAAGATCGGGGGGCGACCACTGAAGCTTTCTTT
NA | TRBJ1-2 | NA | TRBV5-5 | CASSRPPGAGGYTF | TGTGCCAGCAGCCGCCCCCCAGGGGCCGGTGGCTACACCTTC
NA | TRBJ1-2 | NA | TRBV30 | CAWRDSYVYGYTF | TGTGCCTGGAGGGACTCTTACGTCTATGGCTACACCTTC
NA | TRBJ2-3 | TRBD2 | TRBV5-6 | CASSLGGLADTQYF | TGTGCCAGCAGCTTGGGTGGACTAGCAGATACGCAGTATTTT
NA | TRBJ2-7 | NA | TRBV4-1 | CASSPRQESYEQYF | TGCGCCAGCAGCCCTCGACAGGAATCCTACGAGCAGTACTTC
once | TRBJ2-3 | NA | TRBV5-1 | CASSLTGSGTDTQYF | TGCGCCAGCAGCTTGACAGGGTCAGGCACAGATACGCAGTATTTT
NA | TRBJ1-4 | NA | TRBV19 | CASRLSGKGEKLFF | TGTGCCAGTCGCCTATCAGGGAAGGGTGAAAAACTGTTTTTT
NA | TRBJ2-1 | NA | TRBV21-1 | CASSKAFRGIRYNEQFF | TGTGCCAGCAGCAAAGCTTTTAGGGGGATTCGGTACAATGAGCAGTTCTTC
NA | TRBJ2-1 | TRBD2 | TRBV7-3 | CASSLAGGLSYNEQFF | TGTGCCAGCAGCTTAGCGGGGGGCCTCTCCTACAATGAGCAGTTCTTC
NA | TRBJ2-7 | TRBD1 | TRBV6-6 | CASCQDRVHEQYF | TGTGCCAGCTGCCAGGACAGGGTACACGAGCAGTACTTC
NA | TRBJ1-1 | NA | TRBV19 | CASSTTPGRTEAFF | TGTGCCAGTAGTACAACGCCGGGAAGGACTGAAGCTTTCTTT
NA | TRBJ1-1 | NA | TRBV10-2 | CASKHNTEAFF | TGCGCCAGCAAACATAACACTGAAGCTTTCTTT
NA | TRBJ2-7 | TRBD1 | TRBV6-2/TRBV6-3 | CASSTGQESDEQYF | TGTGCCAGCAGTACCGGACAGGAGTCCGACGAGCAGTACTTC
NA | TRBJ1-1 | TRBD1 | TRBV6-6 | CASSYSDRTGRAFF | TGTGCCAGCAGTTACTCCGACAGGACAGGGAGAGCTTTCTTT
NA | TRBJ1-6 | NA | TRBV6-1 | CASSEPGGCHF | TGTGCCAGCAGTGAGCCGGGTGGGTGTCACTTT
NA | TRBJ2-7 | TRBD2 | TRBV10-3 | CAISDRRGASYEQYF | TGTGCCATCAGTGATCGGCGGGGGGCTTCATACGAGCAGTACTTC
NA | TRBJ2-1 | NA | TRBV19 | CASSIDPDRRVGNEQFF | TGTGCCAGTAGTATAGATCCGGACCGGAGGGTTGGCAATGAGCAGTTCTTC
few | TRBJ1-1 | TRBD1 | TRBV27 | CASSIQGGTEAFF | TGTGCCAGCAGCATACAGGGGGGGACTGAAGCTTTCTTT
once | TRBJ1-1 | NA | TRBV2 | CARQSPVDMNTEAFF | TGTGCCAGACAGAGCCCCGTGGACATGAACACTGAAGCTTTCTTT
NA | TRBJ2-7 | NA | TRBV21-1 | CASSKLGGDEQYF | TGTGCCAGCAGCAAACTGGGGGGGGACGAGCAGTACTTC
NA | TRBJ1-1 | TRBD1 | TRBV2 | CASTPVSGTANTEAFF | TGTGCCAGCACACCAGTCTCCGGGACAGCGAACACTGAAGCTTTCTTT
NA | TRBJ1-1 | NA | TRBV19 | CASRAPWRETFF | TGTGCCAGTAGAGCGCCCTGGCGAGAAACTTTCTTT
NA | TRBJ1-2 | NA | TRBV18 | CASSPPTGQLNYGYTF | TGTGCCAGCTCACCACCTACGGGACAATTAAACTATGGCTACACCTTC
NA | TRBJ1-1 | NA | TRBV9 | CASSVEQYNDEAFF | TGTGCCAGCAGCGTAGAACAGTATAATGACGAAGCTTTCTTT
NA | TRBJ1-2 | NA | TRBV30 | CAWRGRGDYGYTF | TGTGCCTGGAGGGGACGGGGGGACTATGGCTACACCTTC
NA | TRBJ1-1 | NA | TRBV7-9 | CASSPRQSEAFF | TGTGCCAGCAGCCCTCGACAGTCTGAAGCTTTCTTT
once | TRBJ1-1 | NA | TRBV9 | CASSEGGGLTEAFF | TGTGCCAGCAGCGAAGGGGGAGGGTTAACTGAAGCTTTCTTT
NA | TRBJ1-2 | NA | TRBV19 | CASSSLSGSRKIYGYTF | TGTGCCAGTAGTTCACTTTCCGGGAGCCGAAAGATTTATGGCTACACCTTC
NA | TRBJ1-1 | NA | TRBV4-1 | CASSQGLKGPTGNTEAFF | TGCGCCAGCAGCCAGGGCCTAAAGGGTCCGACAGGCAACACTGAAGCTTTCTTT
NA | TRBJ2-6 | TRBD2 | TRBV7-2 | CASSFRGAGGSGANVLTF | TGTGCCAGCAGCTTCCGGGGGGCGGGGGGCTCTGGGGCCAACGTCCTGACTTTC
NA | TRBJ1-1 | TRBD1 | TRBV11-2 | CASSQAWTGGNTEAFF | TGTGCCAGCAGCCAGGCCTGGACAGGGGGGAACACTGAAGCTTTCTTT
NA | TRBJ2-5 | NA | TRBV9 | CASSVTGGETQYF | TGTGCCAGCAGCGTGACCGGCGGGGAGACCCAGTACTTC
NA | TRBJ1-2 | NA | TRBV6-5 | CASSRGEGGYTF | TGTGCCAGCAGTCGGGGGGAGGGAGGCTACACCTTC
NA | TRBJ1-4 | TRBD1 | TRBV27 | CASSSFGQGEKLFF | TGTGCCAGCAGTTCATTCGGACAGGGAGAAAAACTGTTTTTT
NA | TRBJ1-1 | TRBD1 | TRBV7-9 | CASSAGTANTEAFF | TGTGCCAGCAGCGCCGGGACAGCGAACACTGAAGCTTTCTTT
NA | TRBJ2-7 | NA | TRBV12-3/TRBV12-4 | CASSRASGYEQYF | TGTGCCAGCAGTCGAGCGTCGGGCTACGAGCAGTACTTC
once | TRBJ1-5 | TRBD1 | TRBV6-1 | CASSERIDRDSNQPQHF | TGTGCCAGCAGTGAACGGATCGACAGGGACAGCAATCAGCCCCAGCATTTT
NA | TRBJ1-6 | NA | TRBV30 | CAWSGQGGSPLHF | TGTGCCTGGAGTGGTCAGGGTGGTTCACCCCTCCACTTT
NA | TRBJ1-1 | NA | TRBV28 | CASTLLRRRQANTEAFF | TGTGCCAGCACCCTCCTTCGCCGAAGACAAGCGAACACTGAAGCTTTCTTT
NA | TRBJ2-6 | NA | TRBV7-3 | CASSRGGSGANVLTF | TGTGCCAGCAGCCGAGGGGGCTCTGGGGCCAACGTCCTGACTTTC
NA | TRBJ2-2 | TRBD2 | TRBV4-2 | CASSQPGGPSTGELFF | TGTGCCAGCAGCCAACCGGGGGGGCCGAGTACCGGGGAGCTGTTTTTT
NA | TRBJ1-2 | TRBD1 | TRBV29-1 | CSVDRGLADGYTF | TGCAGCGTCGACAGGGGGCTGGCCGATGGCTACACCTTC
once | TRBJ2-2 | NA | TRBV19 | CASTQVHRVLHGELFF | TGTGCCAGTACCCAAGTCCACAGGGTTTTACACGGGGAGCTGTTTTTT